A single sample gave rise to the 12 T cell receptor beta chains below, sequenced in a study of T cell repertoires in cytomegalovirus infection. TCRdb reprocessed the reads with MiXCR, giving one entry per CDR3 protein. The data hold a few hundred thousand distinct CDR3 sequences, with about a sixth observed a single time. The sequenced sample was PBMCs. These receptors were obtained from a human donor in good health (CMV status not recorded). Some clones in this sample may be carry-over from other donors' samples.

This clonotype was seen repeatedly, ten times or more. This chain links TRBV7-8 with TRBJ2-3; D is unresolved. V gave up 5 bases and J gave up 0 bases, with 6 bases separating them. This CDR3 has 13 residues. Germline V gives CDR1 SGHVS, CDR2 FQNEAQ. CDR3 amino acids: CASSLDSTDTQYF. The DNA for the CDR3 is TGTGCCAGCAGCCTGGACAGCACAGATACGCAGTATTTT.

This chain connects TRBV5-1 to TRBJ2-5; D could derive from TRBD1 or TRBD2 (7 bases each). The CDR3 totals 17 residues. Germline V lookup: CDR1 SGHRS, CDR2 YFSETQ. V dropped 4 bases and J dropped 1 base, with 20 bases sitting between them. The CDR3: CASSPRTRGGGQETQYF. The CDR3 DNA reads TGCGCCAGCAGCCCACGCACCAGGGGGGGAGGCCAAGAGACCCAGTACTTC.

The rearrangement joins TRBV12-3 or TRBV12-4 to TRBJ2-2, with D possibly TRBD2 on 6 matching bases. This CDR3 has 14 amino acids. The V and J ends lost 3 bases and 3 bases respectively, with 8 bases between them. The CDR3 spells CASSFGGYTGELFF. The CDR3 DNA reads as TGTGCCAGCAGTTTCGGGGGTTACACCGGGGAGCTGTTTTTT.

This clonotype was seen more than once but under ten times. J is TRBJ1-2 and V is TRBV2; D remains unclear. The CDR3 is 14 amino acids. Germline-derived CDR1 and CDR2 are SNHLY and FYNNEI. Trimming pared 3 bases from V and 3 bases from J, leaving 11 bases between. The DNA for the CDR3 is TGTGCCAGCAGTGAGGAGGACGCGGACTATGGCTACACCTTC. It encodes CASSEEDADYGYTF.

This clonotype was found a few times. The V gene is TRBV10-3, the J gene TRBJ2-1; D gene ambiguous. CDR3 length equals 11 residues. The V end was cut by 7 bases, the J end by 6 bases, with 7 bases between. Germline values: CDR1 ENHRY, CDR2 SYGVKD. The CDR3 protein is CAITSGNEQFF. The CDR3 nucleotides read TGTGCCATCACTTCTGGCAATGAGCAGTTCTTC.

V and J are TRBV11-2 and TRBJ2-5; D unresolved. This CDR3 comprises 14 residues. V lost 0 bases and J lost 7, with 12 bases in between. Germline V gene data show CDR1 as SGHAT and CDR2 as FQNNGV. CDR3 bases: TGTGCCAGCAGCTTAGATCTGTTAGTAGGGACCCAGTACTTC. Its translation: CASSLDLLVGTQYF.

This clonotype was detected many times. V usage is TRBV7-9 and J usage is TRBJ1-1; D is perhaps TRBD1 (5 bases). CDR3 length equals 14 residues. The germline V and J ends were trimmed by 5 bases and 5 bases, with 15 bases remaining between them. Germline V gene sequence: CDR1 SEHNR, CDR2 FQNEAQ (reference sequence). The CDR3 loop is CASSTMGVGTEAFF. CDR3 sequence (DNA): TGTGCCAGCAGCACCATGGGGGTTGGGACTGAAGCTTTCTTT. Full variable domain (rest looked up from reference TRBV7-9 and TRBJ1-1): DTGVSQNPRHKITKRGQNVTFRCDPISEHNRLYWYRQTLGQGPEFLTYFQNEAQLEKSRLLSDRFSAERPKGSFSTLEIQRTEQGDSAMYLCASSTMGVGTEAFFGQGTRLTVV.

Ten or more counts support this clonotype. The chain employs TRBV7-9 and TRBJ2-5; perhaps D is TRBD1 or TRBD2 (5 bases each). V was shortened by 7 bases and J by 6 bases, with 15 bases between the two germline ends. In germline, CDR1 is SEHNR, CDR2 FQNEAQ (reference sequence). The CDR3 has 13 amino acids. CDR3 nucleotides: TGTGCCAGCACAGACACCTGGGGGAAGACCCAGTACTTC. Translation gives CASTDTWGKTQYF.

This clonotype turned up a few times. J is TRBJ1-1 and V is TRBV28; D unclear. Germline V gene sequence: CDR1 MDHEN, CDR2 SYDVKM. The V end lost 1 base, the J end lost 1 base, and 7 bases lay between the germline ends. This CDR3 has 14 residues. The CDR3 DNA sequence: TGTGCCAGCAGTTTATATTCCGGGAACACTGAAGCTTTCTTT. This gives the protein CASSLYSGNTEAFF.

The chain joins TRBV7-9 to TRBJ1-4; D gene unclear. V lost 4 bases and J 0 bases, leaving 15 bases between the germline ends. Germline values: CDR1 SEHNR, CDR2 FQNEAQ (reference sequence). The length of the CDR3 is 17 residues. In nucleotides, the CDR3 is TGTGCCAGCAGCTCGAACAGAGACCCTGCAACTAATGAAAAACTGTTTTTT. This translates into CASSSNRDPATNEKLFF. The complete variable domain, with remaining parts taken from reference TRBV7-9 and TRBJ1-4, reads DTGVSQNPRHKITKRGQNVTFRCDPISEHNRLYWYRQTLGQGPEFLTYFQNEAQLEKSRLLSDRFSAERPKGSFSTLEIQRTEQGDSAMYLCASSSNRDPATNEKLFFGSGTQLSVL.

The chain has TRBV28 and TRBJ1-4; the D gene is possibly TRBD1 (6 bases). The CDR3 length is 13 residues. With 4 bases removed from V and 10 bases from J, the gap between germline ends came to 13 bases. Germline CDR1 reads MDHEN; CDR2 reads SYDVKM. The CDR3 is CASSSTQGGKLFF. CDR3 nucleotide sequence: TGTGCCAGCAGTTCCACACAGGGCGGAAAACTGTTTTTT.

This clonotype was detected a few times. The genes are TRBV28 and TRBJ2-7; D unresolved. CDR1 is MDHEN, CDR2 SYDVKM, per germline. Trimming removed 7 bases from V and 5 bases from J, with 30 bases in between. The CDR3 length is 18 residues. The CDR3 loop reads CASNTLRRTVLGDDEQYF. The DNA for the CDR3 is TGTGCCAGCAATACTCTCCGGCGCACTGTACTGGGCGACGACGAGCAGTACTTC.